This T cell receptor (beta chain) stems from a study of cytomegalovirus exposure and HLA in healthy donors. The CDR3 sequence is 16 residues long. CDR1 and CDR2 from the germline V gene are MRHNA and SNTAGT. The junction had 6 bases not matched to a gene; V was cut back by 3 bases and J by 3 bases. The PCR contained 60 Vbeta and 13 Jbeta primers. The method was immunoSEQ multiplex PCR; TCRdb's version includes in-frame clones alone and lacks a portion of them. Altogether about 100,000 clones are present, approximately 70% being singletons, with the ten largest covering about 4.9%. The sample consisted of PBMCs. The chain links TRBV6-4 to TRBJ2-3; 10 bases line up with TRBD2. This sequence was found in a woman aged 18-29 years in good health and CMV-seropositive. CDR3 nucleotides: TGTGCCAGCAGTGATGGAGCGGGAGGGCCAACAGATACGCAGTATTTT. This encodes CASSDGAGGPTDTQYF.